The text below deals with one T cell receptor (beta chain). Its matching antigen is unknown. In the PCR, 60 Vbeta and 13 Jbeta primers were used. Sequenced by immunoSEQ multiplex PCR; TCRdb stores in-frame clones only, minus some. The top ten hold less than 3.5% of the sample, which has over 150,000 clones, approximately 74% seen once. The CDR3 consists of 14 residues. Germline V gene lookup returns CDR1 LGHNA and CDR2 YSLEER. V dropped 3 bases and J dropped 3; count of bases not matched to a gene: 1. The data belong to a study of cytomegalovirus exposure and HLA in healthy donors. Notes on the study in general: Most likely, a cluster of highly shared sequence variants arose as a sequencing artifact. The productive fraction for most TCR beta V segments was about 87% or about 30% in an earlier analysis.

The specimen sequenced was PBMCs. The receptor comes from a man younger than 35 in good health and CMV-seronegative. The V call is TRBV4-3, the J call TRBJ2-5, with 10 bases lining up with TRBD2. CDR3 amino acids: CASSHSGGEETQYF. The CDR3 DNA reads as TGCGCCAGCAGCCACAGCGGGGGGGAAGAGACCCAGTACTTC.